This is a list of T cell receptor beta chains from one sample in a study of cytomegalovirus exposure and HLA in healthy donors. Using immunoSEQ multiplex PCR, the repertoire was profiled, and TCRdb retains in-frame clones only, with some absent. The sample has around 190,000 clones; 86% are singletons. The sample consisted of PBMCs. These receptor sequences come from a woman aged 18 to 35 in good health and CMV-seronegative. Each CDR3 is given with its conserved first and last residue. The D gene is left open where the match is weak. A row's size may be missing; if present it is once, few, many or a size class.

>TRBV5-4|-|TRBD2|TRBJ2-5
TGTGCCAGCTCCGGAGCGGGAGGACGACAAGAGACCCAGTACTTC
CASSGAGGRQETQYF
>TRBV15|few|-|TRBJ1-5
TGTGCCACCAGCAGAGATCAGGGTCAGCCCCAGCATTTT
CATSRDQGQPQHF
>TRBV9|-|TRBD1|TRBJ2-2
TGTGCCAGCAGAGAGGACAGGTCGAACACCGGGGAGCTGTTTTTT
CASREDRSNTGELFF
>TRBV5-1|-|TRBD1|TRBJ2-2
TGCGCCAGCAGCTTGGATGCGGGACAGGGGACCGGGGAGCTGTTTTTT
CASSLDAGQGTGELFF
>TRBV7-8|-|TRBD2|TRBJ2-5
TGTGCCAGCAGCTTATCCCCGGGGTTAGCGGGGCAAGAGACCCAGTACTTC
CASSLSPGLAGQETQYF
>TRBV6-5|-|-|TRBJ2-2
TGTGCCAGCAGCCGCGCCGGGGAGCTGTTTTTT
CASSRAGELFF
>TRBV4-2|-|TRBD2|TRBJ2-1
TGTGCCAGCAGCCGGATAGCGGGGGGTCGTAACTCCTACAATGAGCAGTTCTTC
CASSRIAGGRNSYNEQFF
>TRBV11-3|once|-|TRBJ2-3
TGTGCCAGCAGCTTGCGCATTAGCGATTCAGATACGCAGTATTTT
CASSLRISDSDTQYF
>TRBV10-1|-|-|TRBJ2-7
TGCGCCAGCAGTGAGTCGAGGGCAGGCTACGAGCAGTACTTC
CASSESRAGYEQYF
>TRBV19|-|TRBD1|TRBJ2-1
TGTGCCAGTAGTAAGTACGGGACAGGGATCGGGAATGAGCAGTTCTTC
CASSKYGTGIGNEQFF
>TRBV6-1|few|-|TRBJ1-6
TGTGCCAGCAGTGTGGAACAGAGTAATTCACCCCTCCACTTT
CASSVEQSNSPLHF
>TRBV6-1|-|-|TRBJ1-4
TGTGCCAGCAGTCCAGGGCCTAATGAAAAACTGTTTTTT
CASSPGPNEKLFF
>TRBV6-1|-|-|TRBJ1-1
TGTGCCAGCAGAGCGACAGGTTTGAACACTGAAGCTTTCTTT
CASRATGLNTEAFF
>TRBV27|-|-|TRBJ2-1
TGTGCCAGCAGTTCCAACTACAATGAGCAGTTCTTC
CASSSNYNEQFF
>TRBV19|-|TRBD1|TRBJ2-5
TGTGCCAGTGTGATCCCACAGTTGGGACAGGGGGTTTACCAAGAGACCCAGTACTTC
CASVIPQLGQGVYQETQYF
>TRBV6-1|-|TRBD1|TRBJ2-7
TGTGCCAGCAGCTCATCGGACAGGGGAGGCTACGAGCAGTACTTC
CASSSSDRGGYEQYF
>TRBV5-8|-|-|TRBJ1-2
TGTGCCAGCAGCTTGGGCAGGGATTTAGTCGATGGCTACACCTTC
CASSLGRDLVDGYTF
>TRBV14|many|-|TRBJ2-7
TGTGCCAGCAGCCCCCTAGGGGTCCAGCAGTACTTC
CASSPLGVQQYF
>TRBV6-5|-|-|TRBJ2-3
TGTGCCAGCGGCCTTAGTACAGGGTCAGATACGCAGTATTTT
CASGLSTGSDTQYF
>TRBV5-4|-|-|TRBJ1-2
TGTGCCAGCAGCTTGGGACAACACGACTATGGCTACACCTTC
CASSLGQHDYGYTF
>TRBV2|-|TRBD2|TRBJ2-1
TGTGCCAGCAGTGAGCAGCGGGGGGGCTCCAATGAGCAGTTCTTC
CASSEQRGGSNEQFF
>TRBV9|-|-|TRBJ1-5
TGTGCCAGCAGCGTAGGGACAGAAGGCAATCAGCCCCAGCATTTT
CASSVGTEGNQPQHF
>TRBV6-1|-|TRBD1|TRBJ2-5
TGTGCCAGCAGTCTTCGGACAGGGGGCGGAGAGACCCAGTACTTC
CASSLRTGGGETQYF
>TRBV15|-|-|TRBJ1-1
TGTGCCACCAGCAGAGGAGGAACAGGGAACACTGAAGCTTTCTTT
CATSRGGTGNTEAFF
>TRBV7-8|-|TRBD1|TRBJ1-2
TGTGCCAGCAGCTCAACGCAGGGGGCGACCCATGGCTACACCTTC
CASSSTQGATHGYTF
>TRBV12-5|-|-|TRBJ2-3
TGTGCTAGTGGTCCCGGGGAGGGGGCAGATACGCAGTATTTT
CASGPGEGADTQYF
>TRBV27|-|-|TRBJ2-3
TGTGCCAGCACACACACAGATACGCAGTATTTT
CASTHTDTQYF
>TRBV7-8|-|-|TRBJ1-2
TGTGCCAGCAGCTTAGTCGCAGGTGATGGAGGAGTCTATGGCTACACCTTC
CASSLVAGDGGVYGYTF
>TRBV6-5|-|-|TRBJ1-5
TGTGCCAGCAGGGGGGGAGGGTATAGCAATCAGCCCCAGCATTTT
CASRGGGYSNQPQHF
>TRBV10-1|many|TRBD1|TRBJ2-3
TGCGCCAGCCAAGCCGGGACAGGAAGCACAGATACGCAGTATTTT
CASQAGTGSTDTQYF
>TRBV5-4|-|-|TRBJ2-7
TGTGCCAGCAGCTTGGTAGAGGGAATCTACGAGCAGTACTTC
CASSLVEGIYEQYF
>TRBV2|-|-|TRBJ1-2
TGTGCCAGCAGTGAAAACAGGGCCAACTATGGCTACACCTTC
CASSENRANYGYTF
>TRBV5-1|-|-|TRBJ1-2
TGCGCCAGCAGCTTGGAGATTGACGGGAAGTCTAACTATGGCTACACCTTC
CASSLEIDGKSNYGYTF
>TRBV5-1|-|TRBD1|TRBJ1-2
TGCGCCAGCAGCAGGGGACAGGGGTACTATGGCTACACCTTC
CASSRGQGYYGYTF
>TRBV19|-|-|TRBJ1-2
TGTGCCACCGGGTTTAACTATGGCTACACCTTC
CATGFNYGYTF
>TRBV4-1|-|TRBD1|TRBJ1-2
TGCGCCAGCAGCCAGACAGGGTCGTATGGCTACACCTTC
CASSQTGSYGYTF
>TRBV7-9|-|TRBD1|TRBJ1-2
TGTGCCAGCAGCTCCCGGGACAGGCAGGGCTATGGCTACACCTTC
CASSSRDRQGYGYTF
>TRBV2|-|-|TRBJ2-1
TGTGCCAGCCTAACAAACCGGGACTCTAACCCCTACAATGAGCAGTTCTTC
CASLTNRDSNPYNEQFF
>TRBV19|once|-|TRBJ2-7
TGTGCCAGTAGTATCGGCGGAGGATACGAGCAGTACTTC
CASSIGGGYEQYF